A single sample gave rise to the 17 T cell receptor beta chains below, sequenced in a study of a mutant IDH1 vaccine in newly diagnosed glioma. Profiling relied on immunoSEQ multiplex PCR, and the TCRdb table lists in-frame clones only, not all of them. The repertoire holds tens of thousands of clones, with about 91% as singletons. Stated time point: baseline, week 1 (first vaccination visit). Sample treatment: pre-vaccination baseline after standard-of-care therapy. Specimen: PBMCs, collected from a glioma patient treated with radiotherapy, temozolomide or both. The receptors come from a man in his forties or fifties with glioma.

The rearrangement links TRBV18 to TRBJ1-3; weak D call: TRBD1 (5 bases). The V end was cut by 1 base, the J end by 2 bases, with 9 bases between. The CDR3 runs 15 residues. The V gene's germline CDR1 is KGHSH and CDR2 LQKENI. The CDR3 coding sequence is TGTGCCAGCTCACCACAGGCACAGGCTGGAAACACCATATATTTT. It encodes CASSPQAQAGNTIYF. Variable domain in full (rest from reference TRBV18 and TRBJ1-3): NAGVMQNPRHLVRRRGQEARLRCSPMKGHSHVYWYRQLPEEGLKFMVYLQKENIIDESGMPKERFSAEFPKEGPSILRIQQVVRGDSAAYFCASSPQAQAGNTIYFGEGSWLTVV.

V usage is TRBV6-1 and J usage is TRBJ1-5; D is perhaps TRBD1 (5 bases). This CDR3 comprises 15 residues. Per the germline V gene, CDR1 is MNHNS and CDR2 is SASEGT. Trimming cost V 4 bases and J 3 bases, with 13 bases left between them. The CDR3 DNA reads TGTGCCAGCAGTGGAGCGGGACGGGACAATCAGCCCCAGCATTTT. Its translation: CASSGAGRDNQPQHF.

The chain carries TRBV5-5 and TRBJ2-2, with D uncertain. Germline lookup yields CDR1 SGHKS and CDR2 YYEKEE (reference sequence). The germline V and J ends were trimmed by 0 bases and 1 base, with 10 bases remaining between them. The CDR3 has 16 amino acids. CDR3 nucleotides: TGTGCCAGCAGCTTGGGTCCAGCGCAGAACACCGGGGAGCTGTTTTTT. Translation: CASSLGPAQNTGELFF.

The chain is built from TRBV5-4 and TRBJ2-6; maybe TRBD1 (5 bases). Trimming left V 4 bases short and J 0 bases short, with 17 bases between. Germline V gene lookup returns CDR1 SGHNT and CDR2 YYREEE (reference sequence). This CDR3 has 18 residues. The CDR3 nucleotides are TGTGCCAGCAGCCAAGGGGTTCAGTTGAGCTCTGGGGCCAACGTCCTGACTTTC. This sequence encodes CASSQGVQLSSGANVLTF.

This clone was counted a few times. CDR3 sequence (DNA): TGTGCCAGCATGGAGGGACAGGGTGAGGGCTACACCTTC. It yields the protein CASMEGQGEGYTF. The chain couples TRBV28 to TRBJ1-2, with 9 bases that match TRBD1. CDR1 and CDR2 (germline): MDHEN, SYDVKM. V dropped 7 bases and J dropped 8; count of bases not matched to a gene: 8. The length of the CDR3 is 13 residues.

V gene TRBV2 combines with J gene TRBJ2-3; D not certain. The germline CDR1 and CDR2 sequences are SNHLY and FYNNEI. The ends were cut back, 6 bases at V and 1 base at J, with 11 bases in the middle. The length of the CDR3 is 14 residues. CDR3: CASSPHFRTDTQYF. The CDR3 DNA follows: TGTGCCAGCAGCCCCCATTTCCGCACAGATACGCAGTATTTT.

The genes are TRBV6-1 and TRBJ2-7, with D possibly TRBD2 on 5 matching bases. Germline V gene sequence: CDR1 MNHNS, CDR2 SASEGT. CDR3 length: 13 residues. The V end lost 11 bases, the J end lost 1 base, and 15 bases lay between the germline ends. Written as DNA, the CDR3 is TGTGCCGCCCAAAGGACTGCATCCTACGAGCAGTACTTC. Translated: CAAQRTASYEQYF.

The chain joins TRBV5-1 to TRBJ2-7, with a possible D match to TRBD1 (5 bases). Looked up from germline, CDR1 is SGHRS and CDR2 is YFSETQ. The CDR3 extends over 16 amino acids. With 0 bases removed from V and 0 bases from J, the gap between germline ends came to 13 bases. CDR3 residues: CASSLGSRGFSYEQYF. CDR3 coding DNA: TGCGCCAGCAGCTTGGGTAGTAGGGGTTTCTCCTACGAGCAGTACTTC.

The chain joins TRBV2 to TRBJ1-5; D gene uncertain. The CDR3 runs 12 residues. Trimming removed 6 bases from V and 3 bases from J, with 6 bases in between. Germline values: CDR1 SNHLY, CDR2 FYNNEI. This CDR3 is CASSHNNQPQHF. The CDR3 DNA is TGTGCCAGCAGCCACAACAATCAGCCCCAGCATTTT.

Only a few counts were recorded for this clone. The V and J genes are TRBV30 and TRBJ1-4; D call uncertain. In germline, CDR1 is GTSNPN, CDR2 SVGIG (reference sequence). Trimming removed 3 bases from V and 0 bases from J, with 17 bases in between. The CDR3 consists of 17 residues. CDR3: CAWRSPSLRTTNEKLFF. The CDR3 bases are TGTGCCTGGAGGAGCCCCTCCCTGCGGACAACTAATGAAAAACTGTTTTTT.

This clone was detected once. DNA of the CDR3: TGTGCCAGCAGGGTGGGACAGGGGGATGGCTACACCTTC. Translation: CASRVGQGDGYTF. The chain recombines TRBV28 with TRBJ1-2; 11 bases line up with TRBD1. The CDR3 loop spans 13 amino acids. Unmatched junction bases numbered 3, after V lost 6 bases and J lost 6 bases. Germline loops: CDR1 MDHEN, CDR2 SYDVKM.

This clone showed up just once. CDR3 bases: TGTGCCAGCAGCAAGACGCTCAGGGGCGGCGGGGAGACCCAGTACTTC. It is translated as CASSKTLRGGGETQYF. This chain joins TRBV9 and TRBJ2-5; tentatively, D is TRBD1 (6 bases). Looked up from germline, CDR1 is SGDLS and CDR2 is YYNGEE. The CDR3 has 16 residues. Between the trimmed V and J ends, which lost 4 bases and 5 bases, there was a span of 21 bases.

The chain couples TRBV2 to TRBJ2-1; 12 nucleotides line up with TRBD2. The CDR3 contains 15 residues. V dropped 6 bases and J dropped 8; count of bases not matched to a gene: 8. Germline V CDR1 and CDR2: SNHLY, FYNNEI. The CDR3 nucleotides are TGTGCCAGCAGAGAAACTAGCGGGGGGTGGGATGAGCAGTTCTTC. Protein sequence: CASRETSGGWDEQFF.

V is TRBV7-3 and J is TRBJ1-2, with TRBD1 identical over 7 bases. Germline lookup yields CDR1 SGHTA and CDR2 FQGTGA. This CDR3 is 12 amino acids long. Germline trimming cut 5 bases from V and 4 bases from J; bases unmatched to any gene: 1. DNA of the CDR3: TGTGCCAGCAGCCCAGGGGGCTATGGCTACACCTTC. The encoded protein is CASSPGGYGYTF. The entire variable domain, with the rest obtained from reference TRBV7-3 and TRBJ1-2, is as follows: GAGVSQTPSNKVTEKGKYVELRCDPISGHTALYWYRQSLGQGPEFLIYFQGTGAADDSGLPNDRFFAVRPEGSVSTLKIQRTERGDSAVYLCASSPGGYGYTFGSGTRLTVV.

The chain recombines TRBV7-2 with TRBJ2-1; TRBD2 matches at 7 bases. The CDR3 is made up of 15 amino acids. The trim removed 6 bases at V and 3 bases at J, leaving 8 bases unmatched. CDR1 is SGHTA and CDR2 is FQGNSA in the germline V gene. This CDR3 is CASSFRGLVYNEQFF. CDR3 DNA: TGTGCCAGCAGTTTCCGCGGACTAGTCTACAATGAGCAGTTCTTC.

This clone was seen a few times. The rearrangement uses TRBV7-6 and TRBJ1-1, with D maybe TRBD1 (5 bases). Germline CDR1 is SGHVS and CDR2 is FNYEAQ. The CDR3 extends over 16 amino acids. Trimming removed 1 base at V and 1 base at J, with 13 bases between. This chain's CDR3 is CASSLGRARGNTEAFF. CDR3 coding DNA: TGTGCCAGCAGCTTAGGCAGGGCCCGGGGGAACACTGAAGCTTTCTTT.

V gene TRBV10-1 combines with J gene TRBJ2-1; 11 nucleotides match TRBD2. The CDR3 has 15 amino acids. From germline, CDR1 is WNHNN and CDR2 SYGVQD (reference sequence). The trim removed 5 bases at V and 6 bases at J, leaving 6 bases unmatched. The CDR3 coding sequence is TGCGCCAGCAGTTCGGGACTAGCGGACTTCAATGAGCAGTTCTTC. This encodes CASSSGLADFNEQFF.